This T cell receptor (beta chain) was identified in a study of T cells in localized non-small cell lung cancer. Study-wide findings and caveats: Density of T cells in blood, when higher, went with longer overall survival.

The CDR3 is made up of 15 amino acids. In germline, CDR1 is LNHNV, CDR2 YYDKDF (reference sequence). V lost 0 bases and J 1 base, leaving 9 bases between the germline ends. The data were produced by immunoSEQ multiplex PCR, yet TCRdb's version contains in-frame clones alone and is incomplete. Of about 70,000 clones in the sample, 85% to 90% were seen once. Regarding this clone: Its antigen is not identified.

The sequence was collected from a male donor at least 60 years old with stage III squamous cell lung carcinoma. J is TRBJ2-5 and V is TRBV15; D ambiguous. The sample in question was peripheral blood, obtained before any cancer treatment. The CDR3 sequence is CATSRDGQFQETQYF. CDR3 DNA: TGTGCCACCAGCAGAGATGGCCAATTCCAAGAGACCCAGTACTTC.